This entry is about one T cell receptor beta chain. These data come from a study of CDR3 diversity in severe acne. From the PCR reads, TCRdb called clonotypes with MiXCR, one entry per CDR3 protein. Of approximately 84,000 distinct CDR3 sequences detected, around 50% appear once; the ten largest clones hold roughly 13%. Sequenced material: blood. This TCR came from a male donor in good health, without acne.

CDR3 in DNA: TGCAGTGCCCCAGGCGGACTAGCGGGGGGCTCCTACAATGAGCAGTTCTTC. Translating it yields CSAPGGLAGGSYNEQFF. This sequence joins TRBV20-1 and TRBJ2-1, with 14 positions matching TRBD2. CDR1 and CDR2 (germline): DFQATT, SNEGSKA (reference sequence). The ends lost 6 bases at V and 0 bases at J; junction bases unmatched: 7. The CDR3 contains 17 residues.